This T cell receptor (beta chain) was captured by sequencing in a study of blood T cells in healthy people across ages. Isolation of PBMCs gave at least 7 million cells per sample. Study-level findings and limits: Older individuals had lower TCR beta diversity per million T cells (the decline was roughly linear).

Unmatched junction bases numbered 3, after V lost 2 bases and J lost 3 bases. The CDR3 contains 14 residues. Germline CDR1 reads SGHRS; CDR2 reads YFSETQ. A second PCR, run for 7 to 11 cycles, used a sample-barcoded 5' primer plus a J-beta primer mix. The authors tagged each cDNA molecule using a template-switch adaptor with 12 random nucleotides. TCRdb processed the 5' RACE reads anew with MiXCR; each CDR3 protein has one entry. Of nearly 800,000 distinct CDR3 sequences in the sample, 20% to 30% were seen once. Only a few counts were recorded for this clonotype. Antigen specificity is unknown. Another study also made use of these data, one on T cells of mothers and their children. That report adds: The second PCR's M1S primer added sample barcodes and 2-4 random nucleotides.

The material sequenced was blood. This chain connects TRBV5-1 to TRBJ2-3, with 7 bases aligning to TRBD2. This sequence was found in a boy aged 10-17 years in good health. This chain's CDR3 is CASSFGTTTDTQYF. The DNA of the CDR3 is TGCGCCAGCAGCTTTGGGACTACAACAGATACGCAGTATTTT.